The entry below gives a single T cell receptor (beta chain) sequence along with its context. Its antigen is currently unknown. These data originate in a study of T cells in Graves' hyperthyroidism and ophthalmopathy. Uncontrolled infection, other autoimmune disease, pregnancy or lactation led to exclusion. Clinical symptoms, serum thyroxine and TRAb, thyroid ultrasound and orbital computed tomography together formed the diagnostic basis. The CDR3 sequence is 14 residues long. Trimming took 2 bases from V and 4 from J, leaving 12 bases between them. From germline, CDR1 is SGHDT and CDR2 YYEEEE. Whole-study findings and limits: Among clonotypes expanded in thyroid above 0.001, most were also found in blood. Researchers report that a 13 V-J model separated ophthalmopathy from stable hyperthyroidism.

TCR beta CDR3 regions were amplified from RNA transcripts. HTBI primers were the set used in a first-round RT-PCR of the TCR CDR3. TCRdb reprocessed the multiplex PCR reads via MiXCR and lists one record per CDR3 protein. Found here are about 640,000 distinct CDR3 sequences, more than 12% of them singletons; the top ten hold around 13%. The chain links TRBV5-6 to TRBJ1-2; D unclear. The sequence was collected from a woman between 50 and 59 years old with Graves' ophthalmopathy. Sequencing used blood. As DNA, the CDR3 is TGTGCCAGCAGCTTTCCTACAGCTGGCTATGGCTACACCTTC. This sequence encodes CASSFPTAGYGYTF.